Below are 23 T cell receptor beta chains sequenced from a single sample in a study of cytomegalovirus exposure and HLA in healthy donors. Amplification used 60 Vbeta primers and 13 Jbeta primers. The protocol was immunoSEQ multiplex PCR, while the TCRdb copy is restricted to in-frame clones and leaves out a portion. Here the sample spans 100,000 or so clones, around 80% being singletons. The sequenced sample was PBMCs. These receptors all come from a man aged 30 to 39 in good health and CMV-seropositive.

V and J are TRBV7-9 and TRBJ2-7, with a possible D match to TRBD1 (6 bases). V lost 5 bases to trimming and J lost 2 bases, with 10 bases between them. Germline loops: CDR1 SEHNR, CDR2 FQNEAQ (reference sequence). CDR3 size: 13 residues. In nucleotides, the CDR3 is TGTGCCAGCAGCCTGGACAGACCCTACGAGCAGTACTTC. This codes for CASSLDRPYEQYF.

The chain carries TRBV10-3 and TRBJ2-2, with 11 bases fitting TRBD2. The CDR3 is 16 amino acids. V gave up 7 bases and J gave up 1 base; unmatched junction bases: 5. Per the germline V gene, CDR1 is ENHRY and CDR2 is SYGVKD. The CDR3 nucleotides are TGTGCCATCAATCCTCTAGCGGGGGGGAACACCGGGGAGCTGTTTTTT. This translates into CAINPLAGGNTGELFF.

V gene TRBV7-9 combines with J gene TRBJ2-7; weak D call: TRBD1 (6 bases). The V end was cut by 5 bases, the J end by 3 bases, with 11 bases between. Germline loops: CDR1 SEHNR, CDR2 FQNEAQ (reference sequence). The length of the CDR3 is 13 residues. The CDR3 here is CASSEGQLYEQYF. CDR3 in DNA: TGTGCCAGCAGCGAAGGACAGCTCTACGAGCAGTACTTC. Variable domain in full (rest from reference TRBV7-9 and TRBJ2-7): DTGVSQNPRHKITKRGQNVTFRCDPISEHNRLYWYRQTLGQGPEFLTYFQNEAQLEKSRLLSDRFSAERPKGSFSTLEIQRTEQGDSAMYLCASSEGQLYEQYFGPGTRLTVT.

The chain recombines TRBV7-6 with TRBJ1-1; possibly TRBD1 for D (5 bases). From germline, CDR1 is SGHVS and CDR2 FNYEAQ. Trimming took off 0 bases at V and 0 bases at J, with 20 bases between the two ends. The CDR3 loop spans 19 amino acids. The CDR3 protein is CASSLAGWRGLALNTEAFF. In DNA form, the CDR3 reads TGTGCCAGCAGCTTAGCGGGTTGGCGGGGGTTGGCTTTGAACACTGAAGCTTTCTTT.

V gene TRBV4-3 combines with J gene TRBJ2-7, with 9 bases aligning to TRBD2. This CDR3 comprises 15 residues. Trimming at V came to 4 bases and at J to 4 bases, leaving 8 bases not matched to a gene. Germline V gene sequence: CDR1 LGHNA, CDR2 YSLEER. The CDR3 sequence is CASSPGLARGYEQYF. In DNA form, the CDR3 reads TGCGCCAGCAGCCCAGGACTAGCGAGGGGGTACGAGCAGTACTTC.

As regards this clone: The junction and the germline gene differ at one end; a read error may be behind it. The genes are TRBV5-5 and TRBJ1-2; 11 positions match TRBD1. Germline V gene sequence: CDR1 SGHKS, CDR2 YYEKEE (reference sequence). The CDR3 contains 15 residues. Written as DNA, the CDR3 is TGTGCCAGCAGTTTGGGACAGGGGGATATCTATGGCTACACCTTC. Protein sequence: CASSLGQGDIYGYTF.

This clone was detected a few times. V is TRBV4-2 and J is TRBJ2-3; TRBD1 is a possible D gene (6 bases). The CDR3 is made up of 18 amino acids. Germline assignment: CDR1 LGHNA and CDR2 YNFKEQ. V dropped 1 base and J dropped 0 bases, with 17 bases sitting between them. The CDR3 protein is CASSQGVGRGHSTDTQYF. CDR3 DNA: TGTGCCAGCAGCCAAGGAGTAGGCAGGGGACATAGCACAGATACGCAGTATTTT.

In its sample, this clone was seen a few times. The chain carries TRBV30 and TRBJ1-5; 12 nucleotides align to TRBD1. The CDR3 is 17 residues long. Germline trimming cut 7 bases from V and 0 bases from J; bases unmatched to any gene: 10. Germline-derived CDR1 and CDR2 are GTSNPN and SVGIG (reference sequence). CDR3 DNA sequence: TGTGCCTACTCCGGGACAGGGGGCCCTTATAGCAATCAGCCCCAGCATTTT. Its translation is CAYSGTGGPYSNQPQHF.

The genes are TRBV18 and TRBJ2-7; the match to TRBD1 covers 7 bases. Germline V lookup: CDR1 KGHSH, CDR2 LQKENI. The CDR3 length is 15 residues. Unmatched junction bases numbered 7, after V lost 1 base and J lost 4 bases. The CDR3 sequence: CASSPRDRVMYEQYF. Here the CDR3 DNA reads TGTGCCAGCTCACCACGAGACAGGGTAATGTACGAGCAGTACTTC.

This clone appeared a single time. This chain uses TRBV19 with TRBJ2-2, with a tentative D call TRBD1 (8 bases). The CDR3 length is 14 residues. Between the trimmed V and J ends, which lost 8 bases and 5 bases, there was a span of 15 bases. Germline V CDR1 and CDR2: LNHDA, SQIVND (reference sequence). DNA of the CDR3: TGTGCCAGTTCAGACAGGGGAGGGACCGGGGAGCTGTTTTTT. It is translated as CASSDRGGTGELFF.

The chain links TRBV7-8 to TRBJ1-5; possibly TRBD1 for D (5 bases). V was shortened by 5 bases and J by 3 bases, with 20 bases between the two germline ends. The CDR3 sequence is 17 residues long. CDR1 is SGHVS and CDR2 is FQNEAQ in the germline V gene. For the CDR3, the DNA is TGTGCCAGCAGCGCAATTTCACTCGGGGGACCCAATCAGCCCCAGCATTTT. This codes for CASSAISLGGPNQPQHF.

The CDR3 coding sequence is TGTGCCAGCAGTTCACGACAACAGGGCAACACTGAAGCTTTCTTT. It yields the protein CASSSRQQGNTEAFF. The gene calls are TRBV6-5 and TRBJ1-1; the D gene is possibly TRBD1 (6 bases). Between the trimmed V and J ends, which lost 4 bases and 2 bases, there was a span of 14 bases. Germline V gene lookup returns CDR1 MNHEY and CDR2 SVGAGI. This CDR3 has 15 amino acids.

In DNA form, the CDR3 reads TGTGCCAGCACCTCCAGCCTCGGCTTGCGGACGAACACCGGGGAGCTGTTTTTT. Translation: CASTSSLGLRTNTGELFF. This rearrangement joins TRBV5-4 to TRBJ2-2; the D is unclear. Trimming cost V 6 bases and J 0 bases, with 21 bases left between them. CDR1 is SGHNT, CDR2 YYREEE, per germline (reference sequence). This CDR3 comprises 18 residues. Variable domain in full (rest from reference TRBV5-4 and TRBJ2-2): ETGVTQSPTHLIKTRGQQVTLRCSSQSGHNTVSWYQQALGQGPQFIFQYYREEENGRGNFPPRFSGLQFPNYSSELNVNALELDDSALYLCASTSSLGLRTNTGELFFGEGSRLTVL.

The chain is built from TRBV2 and TRBJ1-2, with a tentative D call TRBD1 (5 bases). The CDR3 is made up of 14 amino acids. Germline-derived CDR1 and CDR2 are SNHLY and FYNNEI. V was pared by 0 bases and J by 4 bases, with 9 bases between. The CDR3, as DNA: TGTGCCAGCAGTGAAGCGCCGGGGGTCTATGGCTACACCTTC. This translates into CASSEAPGVYGYTF.

V and J are TRBV2 and TRBJ1-2; D is possibly TRBD1 (5 bases). The germline CDR1 and CDR2 sequences are SNHLY and FYNNEI. The CDR3 consists of 13 residues. The ends were cut back, 4 bases at V and 2 bases at J, with 8 bases in the middle. In nucleotides, the CDR3 is TGTGCCAGCAGTGTGGCAGGGAACTATGGCTACACCTTC. This codes for CASSVAGNYGYTF. Supplemented by reference TRBV2 and TRBJ1-2, the full variable domain reads EPEVTQTPSHQVTQMGQEVILRCVPISNHLYFYWYRQILGQKVEFLVSFYNNEISEKSEIFDDQFSVERPDGSNFTLKIRSTKLEDSAMYFCASSVAGNYGYTFGSGTRLTVV.

This chain links TRBV5-1 with TRBJ2-1, with 12 bases that match TRBD2. The CDR3 has 15 amino acids. CDR1 SGHRS and CDR2 YFSETQ come from the germline V gene. V trimming: 1 base; J trimming: 10 bases; junction bases outside the gene matches: 6. In DNA form, the CDR3 reads TGCGCCAGCAGCTTGCTAGCGGGGGGGGGACGGGAGCAGTTCTTC. It encodes CASSLLAGGGREQFF.

The rearrangement joins TRBV5-1 to TRBJ1-1; D might be TRBD1 (6 bases). CDR1 SGHRS and CDR2 YFSETQ come from the germline V gene. The CDR3 extends over 15 amino acids. Trimming removed 0 bases from V and 3 bases from J, with 12 bases in between. The CDR3 DNA reads as TGCGCCAGCAGCTTGGAGGGGAGGGGGGACACTGAAGCTTTCTTT. Translating gives CASSLEGRGDTEAFF.

V is TRBV30 and J is TRBJ1-1, with TRBD1 matching over 7 bases. The germline gives CDR1 GTSNPN, CDR2 SVGIG (reference sequence). CDR3 size: 13 residues. V trimming: 3 bases; J trimming: 4 bases; junction bases outside the gene matches: 5. This chain's CDR3 is CAWRRGRVTEAFF. In DNA, the CDR3 is TGTGCCTGGAGGAGGGGGCGGGTCACTGAAGCTTTCTTT.

This sequence joins TRBV7-8 and TRBJ2-7, with a tentative D call TRBD1 (5 bases). This CDR3 comprises 17 residues. Germline-derived CDR1 and CDR2 are SGHVS and FQNEAQ. Trimming took 4 bases from V and 0 from J, leaving 19 bases between them. This CDR3 is CASSSKGPLNPSYEQYF. CDR3 DNA sequence: TGTGCCAGCAGCTCCAAGGGGCCACTAAACCCCTCCTACGAGCAGTACTTC.

This rearrangement joins TRBV6-5 to TRBJ2-7, with D hard to call. The V end lost 2 bases, the J end lost 4 bases, and 12 bases lay between the germline ends. Germline V gives CDR1 MNHEY, CDR2 SVGAGI. The length of the CDR3 is 14 residues. The CDR3 DNA is TGTGCCAGCAGTTACCGGAGTTCCCTTTACGAGCAGTACTTC. It yields the protein CASSYRSSLYEQYF.

The chain is built from TRBV15 and TRBJ1-2; D gene ambiguous. The germline gives CDR1 LNHNV, CDR2 YYDKDF (reference sequence). V lost 3 bases and J lost 4, with 6 bases in between. CDR3 size: 12 residues. The CDR3 bases are TGTGCCACCAGCAGCTCCTTCTATGGCTACACCTTC. Amino acids: CATSSSFYGYTF.

There are a few counts of this clone. The rearrangement joins TRBV5-1 to TRBJ2-3, with 7 bases that match TRBD1. The CDR3 covers 14 residues. The V gene end was trimmed by 4 bases and the J gene end by 3 bases; junction bases not matched to a gene: 5. CDR1 is SGHRS, CDR2 YFSETQ, per germline. The CDR3 loop reads CASSPPTGTDTQYF. The CDR3 DNA reads as TGCGCCAGCAGCCCACCGACAGGGACAGATACGCAGTATTTT.

V is TRBV7-2 and J is TRBJ1-5; D is unresolved. This CDR3 has 15 residues. The germline V gene has CDR1 SGHTA and CDR2 FQGNSA. Trimming shortened V by 4 bases and J by 0 bases, and 10 bases separated the two germline ends. For the CDR3, the DNA is TGTGCCAGCAGCTACTATCGTAATAGCAATCAGCCCCAGCATTTT. Translated, it gives CASSYYRNSNQPQHF.